The 21 T cell receptor beta chains presented below share a single source sample, sequenced in a study of somatic mutations in cytotoxic T cells in rheumatoid arthritis. Repertoires were generated with immunoSEQ multiplex PCR, while TCRdb's copy carries only in-frame clones and drops some. The data show roughly 11,000 clones, roughly 71% seen once. Sequencing used CD8+ T cells sorted from blood. These receptors all come from an adult with rheumatoid arthritis.

The chain carries TRBV4-1 and TRBJ2-3, with TRBD2 identical over 12 bases. The CDR3 sequence is 16 residues long. CDR1 MGHRA and CDR2 YSYEKL come from the germline V gene. The V and J ends lost 4 bases and 4 bases, in that order; junction bases with no gene match: 6. CDR3 sequence (DNA): TGCGCCAGCAGCCTCCTAGCGGGGGGGCTTGCAGATACGCAGTATTTT. Protein product: CASSLLAGGLADTQYF.

There are a few counts of this clone. V gene TRBV7-9 combines with J gene TRBJ2-1; possibly TRBD2 for D (6 bases). There are 13 residues in the CDR3. Trimming pared 3 bases from V and 9 bases from J, leaving 12 bases between. Germline CDR1 SEHNR, CDR2 FQNEAQ (reference sequence). This chain's CDR3 is CASSFPGVTEQFF. The DNA of the CDR3 is TGTGCCAGCAGCTTCCCGGGGGTAACTGAGCAGTTCTTC.

V is TRBV28 and J is TRBJ2-2; D perhaps matches TRBD2 (6 bases). Trimming stripped 4 bases from V and 1 base from J, with 22 bases between. From germline, CDR1 is MDHEN and CDR2 SYDVKM. This CDR3 spans 19 amino acids. CDR3 sequence: CASSSFFMDEEGNTGELFF. DNA of the CDR3: TGTGCCAGCAGTTCCTTCTTTATGGACGAGGAGGGGAACACCGGGGAGCTGTTTTTT.

This clone was detected a few times. J is TRBJ2-1 and V is TRBV27, with 9 bases that match TRBD1. V dropped 7 bases and J dropped 9; count of bases not matched to a gene: 10. This CDR3 spans 14 amino acids. Germline V gene data show CDR1 as MNHEY and CDR2 as SMNVEV (reference sequence). The CDR3 sequence is CASISGTGYGEQFF. In nucleotides, the CDR3 is TGTGCCAGCATCTCCGGGACAGGGTACGGTGAGCAGTTCTTC.

The J gene is TRBJ2-1, the V gene TRBV7-8; TRBD1 or TRBD2 may be the D gene (6 bases each). Trimming shortened V by 1 base and J by 2 bases, and 12 bases separated the two germline ends. Germline V gene data show CDR1 as SGHVS and CDR2 as FQNEAQ. The CDR3 sequence is 16 residues long. The DNA for the CDR3 is TGTGCCAGCAGCTTAGGGTGGGGGGCGGCCTACAATGAGCAGTTCTTC. Protein product: CASSLGWGAAYNEQFF.

V usage is TRBV5-4 and J usage is TRBJ2-7, with 10 bases that match TRBD2. CDR3 size: 14 residues. The germline gives CDR1 SGHNT, CDR2 YYREEE (reference sequence). Trimming cost V 4 bases and J 4 bases; bases outside gene matches: 5. Here the CDR3 reads CASSDQRGGYEQYF. DNA for the CDR3: TGTGCCAGCAGCGACCAGCGGGGGGGGTACGAGCAGTACTTC.

The chain is built from TRBV7-8 and TRBJ2-1, with D possibly being TRBD1 or TRBD2 (6 bases each). V dropped 5 bases and J dropped 8 bases, with 16 bases sitting between them. CDR1 is SGHVS and CDR2 is FQNEAQ in the germline V gene. CDR3 size: 14 residues. As DNA, the CDR3 is TGTGCCAGCAGCCCTTGGGGGGCCTTGGATGAGCAGTTCTTC. Encoded protein: CASSPWGALDEQFF. The whole variable domain, filled in from reference TRBV7-8 and TRBJ2-1, reads GAGVSQSPRYKVAKRGQDVALRCDPISGHVSLFWYQQALGQGPEFLTYFQNEAQLDKSGLPSDRFFAERPEGSVSTLKIQRTQQEDSAVYLCASSPWGALDEQFFGPGTRLTVL.

About this clone itself: Germline and junction disagree at one end, which may indicate a read error. This sequence joins TRBV2 and TRBJ1-1; possible D gene TRBD1, 5 bases. The CDR3 has 14 amino acids. Germline CDR1 reads SNHLY; CDR2 reads FYNNEI. CDR3 sequence (DNA): TGTGCCAGCAGAGAAGGACAACTGAACACTGAAGCTTTCTTT. Encoded protein: CASREGQLNTEAFF.

This chain uses TRBV14 with TRBJ2-7; D unclear. This CDR3 contains 12 residues. V was trimmed by 4 bases and J by 4 bases, leaving 8 bases between them. CDR1 is SGHDN and CDR2 is FVKESK in the germline V gene. This CDR3 reads CASSPSGYEQYF. In DNA form, the CDR3 reads TGTGCCAGCAGCCCGTCCGGGTACGAGCAGTACTTC.

The chain has TRBV19 and TRBJ2-1; D perhaps matches TRBD1 (5 bases). Germline-derived CDR1 and CDR2 are LNHDA and SQIVND (reference sequence). The CDR3 length is 13 residues. V shed 5 bases and J shed 7 bases, with 12 bases lying between them. For the CDR3, the DNA is TGTGCCAGTAGTTGGGGCTCGTGGAATGAGCAGTTCTTC. It translates to CASSWGSWNEQFF.

The rearrangement uses TRBV4-1 and TRBJ1-3; D unresolved. CDR3 length equals 17 residues. V was pared by 0 bases and J by 0 bases, with 12 bases between. Germline-derived CDR1 and CDR2 are MGHRA and YSYEKL. CDR3 in DNA: TGCGCCAGCAGCCAAGAGTCTTTTTATTTCTCTGGAAACACCATATATTTT. It encodes CASSQESFYFSGNTIYF.

The chain combines TRBV27 with TRBJ1-3; 9 nucleotides agree with TRBD1. The junction had 9 bases not matched to a gene; V was cut back by 6 bases and J by 3 bases. CDR1 and CDR2 from the germline V gene are MNHEY and SMNVEV (reference sequence). The CDR3 loop spans 16 amino acids. CDR3 nucleotide sequence: TGTGCCAGCAGACCAGGGACAGGGCTTGTTGGAAACACCATATATTTT. Translation gives CASRPGTGLVGNTIYF.

V is TRBV7-8 and J is TRBJ2-5; perhaps TRBD1 as D (6 bases). V was pared by 2 bases and J by 5 bases, with 18 bases between. Germline V gene lookup returns CDR1 SGHVS and CDR2 FQNEAQ. The CDR3 is 16 residues long. CDR3 amino acids: CASSLTGPRLGETQYF. Written as DNA, the CDR3 is TGTGCCAGCAGCTTAACAGGGCCTCGATTAGGGGAGACCCAGTACTTC. Looking up the rest from reference TRBV7-8 and TRBJ2-5 gives the full variable domain: GAGVSQSPRYKVAKRGQDVALRCDPISGHVSLFWYQQALGQGPEFLTYFQNEAQLDKSGLPSDRFFAERPEGSVSTLKIQRTQQEDSAVYLCASSLTGPRLGETQYFGPGTRLLVL.

This sequence joins TRBV5-1 and TRBJ2-7; 7 bases are shared with TRBD2. The CDR3 runs to 15 residues. The trim removed 4 bases at V and 4 bases at J, leaving 11 bases unmatched. Germline assignment: CDR1 SGHRS and CDR2 YFSETQ. The CDR3 reads CASSPPRSRGYEQYF. In nucleotides, the CDR3 is TGCGCCAGCAGCCCCCCCCGGTCGCGGGGGTACGAGCAGTACTTC.

This chain connects TRBV15 to TRBJ1-4; 8 bases fit TRBD1. V lost 7 bases and J lost 8; bases outside the gene matches: 6. The CDR3 is made up of 13 amino acids. CDR1 LNHNV and CDR2 YYDKDF come from the germline V gene (reference sequence). CDR3 region: CATNGQGEEKLFF. For the CDR3, the DNA is TGTGCCACCAACGGACAGGGCGAGGAAAAACTGTTTTTT.

The chain combines TRBV27 with TRBJ2-2; weak D call: TRBD1 (6 bases). V dropped 6 bases and J dropped 4 bases, with 15 bases sitting between them. Germline CDR1 reads MNHEY; CDR2 reads SMNVEV (reference sequence). This CDR3 is built from 15 residues. For the CDR3, the DNA is TGTGCCAGCAGCTTGCGACAGGACAGCACCGGGGAGCTGTTTTTT. This translates into CASSLRQDSTGELFF.

This clone was picked up a small number of times. The V gene is TRBV6-5, the J gene TRBJ1-2, with D maybe TRBD1 (6 bases). The CDR3 length is 12 residues. The germline V gene has CDR1 MNHEY and CDR2 SVGAGI. Trimming left V 5 bases short and J 4 bases short, with 8 bases between. CDR3 bases: TGTGCCAGCAGTACAGGGTTCTATGGCTACACCTTC. Translation gives CASSTGFYGYTF.

This rearrangement joins TRBV7-3 to TRBJ1-1, with D possibly being TRBD1 (6 bases). This CDR3 is 15 amino acids long. Germline V lookup: CDR1 SGHTA, CDR2 FQGTGA. Trimming shortened V by 3 bases and J by 3 bases, and 14 bases separated the two germline ends. As DNA, the CDR3 is TGTGCCAGCAGCTTGCAGGGGCTGGGGTACACTGAAGCTTTCTTT. Translating gives CASSLQGLGYTEAFF.

J is TRBJ2-1 and V is TRBV27, with 8 bases fitting TRBD2. With 5 bases clipped from V and 1 base from J, the junction kept 7 bases outside the gene matches. The CDR3 is 16 amino acids. Germline CDR1 MNHEY, CDR2 SMNVEV (reference sequence). The CDR3 is CASSITSGISYNEQFF. Written as DNA, the CDR3 is TGTGCCAGCAGTATTACTAGCGGAATATCCTACAATGAGCAGTTCTTC.

This chain uses TRBV7-8 with TRBJ2-7, with TRBD1 matching over 8 bases. The V segment lost 0 bases and the J segment 2 bases; nucleotides outside the gene matches: 6. Germline CDR1 SGHVS, CDR2 FQNEAQ. This CDR3 comprises 16 residues. DNA for the CDR3: TGTGCCAGCAGCTTAGCGAGGACAGGGAGCCCCTACGAGCAGTACTTC. It codes for CASSLARTGSPYEQYF.

The chain is built from TRBV4-3 and TRBJ2-7; weak D call: TRBD1 (6 bases). V lost 2 bases and J 3 bases, leaving 11 bases between the germline ends. Germline V gene data show CDR1 as LGHNA and CDR2 as YSLEER. The CDR3 has 14 residues. In DNA form, the CDR3 reads TGCGCCAGCAGCCAACTACAGGGCCGCTACGAGCAGTACTTC. This gives the protein CASSQLQGRYEQYF.